One sample yielded the 15 T cell receptor beta chains listed below, sequenced in a study of CD8 T cells in Susac syndrome. Reverse transcription of about 0.5 to 1 ug RNA used random hexamers. Via MiXCR, TCRdb re-called the immunoSEQ multiplex PCR reads, giving one row per CDR3 protein. The table shows hundreds of thousands of distinct CDR3 sequences, with about 91% occurring only once. The sequenced sample consisted of CD8+ T cells from PBMCs. Receptor source: a human donor with multiple sclerosis.

This clonotype was found once. This chain connects TRBV6-2 or TRBV6-3 to TRBJ2-7; unclear D gene. The germline V and J ends were trimmed by 8 bases and 3 bases, with 8 bases remaining between them. The CDR3 spans 11 residues. From germline, CDR1 is MNHEY and CDR2 SVGEGT. The CDR3 spells CASGPLYEQYF. CDR3 coding DNA: TGTGCCAGCGGTCCCCTCTACGAGCAGTACTTC.

The CDR3 coding sequence is TGTGCCAGCAGTGAATCTAGCGGGAGGGGGAGCTCCTACAATGAGCAGTTCTTC. This encodes CASSESSGRGSSYNEQFF. The chain uses TRBV25-1 and TRBJ2-1, with 12 bases lining up with TRBD2. Germline values: CDR1 MGHDK, CDR2 SYGVNS. V was clipped by 1 base and J by 0 bases; unmatched bases: 4. CDR3 length: 18 amino acids.

This sequence joins TRBV27 and TRBJ2-5, with TRBD2 matching over 10 bases. This CDR3 has 15 amino acids. Looked up from germline, CDR1 is MNHEY and CDR2 is SMNVEV (reference sequence). The V gene end was trimmed by 0 bases and the J gene end by 5 bases; junction bases not matched to a gene: 3. CDR3 in amino acids: CASSLSLAGVETQYF. The CDR3 region has the DNA TGTGCCAGCAGTTTATCGCTAGCGGGAGTGGAGACCCAGTACTTC.

The chain employs TRBV15 and TRBJ2-7; 10 positions match TRBD1. The CDR3 has 14 residues. V lost 6 bases and J lost 4; bases outside the gene matches: 6. The germline CDR1 and CDR2 sequences are LNHNV and YYDKDF (reference sequence). This chain's CDR3 is CATRLTGGEYEQYF. CDR3 DNA: TGTGCCACCAGGCTGACAGGGGGCGAGTACGAGCAGTACTTC.

The chain employs TRBV4-2 and TRBJ1-2; TRBD1 is a possible D gene (5 bases). Germline V gene data show CDR1 as LGHNA and CDR2 as YNFKEQ. The ends were cut back, 2 bases at V and 1 base at J, with 11 bases in the middle. This CDR3 is built from 15 residues. The chain's CDR3 is CASSQPETDNYGYTF. The CDR3 bases are TGTGCCAGCAGCCAACCCGAGACAGATAACTATGGCTACACCTTC.

The gene calls are TRBV4-1 and TRBJ2-1; 12 bases are a match to TRBD1. CDR1 and CDR2 (germline): MGHRA, YSYEKL. The CDR3 length is 15 residues. J lost 8 bases, V lost 5 bases, and 7 bases had no gene match. The CDR3 nucleotides are TGCGCCAGCAGCACGGGGACAGGGGGCATGGATGAGCAGTTCTTC. Amino acids: CASSTGTGGMDEQFF.

The chain has TRBV15 and TRBJ2-2; D may be TRBD2 (5 bases). The CDR3 has 14 residues. From germline, CDR1 is LNHNV and CDR2 YYDKDF (reference sequence). Deletions cut 7 bases from V and 7 bases from J, with 16 bases between. The CDR3 coding sequence is TGTGCCACCACGCTGAATGCGGGTGACGGGGAGCTGTTTTTT. Its translation: CATTLNAGDGELFF.

The J gene is TRBJ2-2, the V gene TRBV6-1, with 16 bases aligning to TRBD2. This CDR3 has 18 residues. Trimming at V came to 5 bases and at J to 2 bases, leaving 5 bases not matched to a gene. The germline V gene has CDR1 MNHNS and CDR2 SASEGT. CDR3 sequence: CASSTGLAGGINTGELFF. CDR3 sequence (DNA): TGTGCCAGCAGTACGGGACTAGCGGGAGGGATTAACACCGGGGAGCTGTTTTTT.

V gene TRBV19 combines with J gene TRBJ2-3, with a weak D call TRBD1 (5 bases). The germline V gene has CDR1 LNHDA and CDR2 SQIVND (reference sequence). The ends were cut back, 7 bases at V and 4 bases at J, with 15 bases in the middle. The CDR3 runs to 14 residues. The CDR3 sequence is CASKPGIRPDTQYF. The CDR3 DNA reads as TGTGCCAGTAAACCAGGGATTCGCCCAGATACGCAGTATTTT.

The chain uses TRBV19 and TRBJ2-2; either TRBD1 or TRBD2 may fit D (5 bases each). Germline CDR1 LNHDA, CDR2 SQIVND (reference sequence). The CDR3 consists of 18 residues. V was cut by 3 bases and J by 1 base, with 18 bases left in between. Here the CDR3 DNA reads TGTGCCAGTAGTATCGTGTCCCGGGGCGGGTTGAACACCGGGGAGCTGTTTTTT. Its protein product is CASSIVSRGGLNTGELFF.

V usage is TRBV20-1 and J usage is TRBJ1-1, with 8 bases fitting TRBD1. V was clipped by 5 bases and J by 4 bases; unmatched bases: 6. CDR3 length: 13 amino acids. Germline loops: CDR1 DFQATT, CDR2 SNEGSKA (reference sequence). CDR3 coding DNA: TGCAGTGCTTCAGGACAGGGTATCACTGAAGCTTTCTTT. Its protein product is CSASGQGITEAFF.

The sample holds a few counts of this clonotype. V usage is TRBV4-1 and J usage is TRBJ1-2; unclear D gene. V was cut by 1 base and J by 7 bases, with 10 bases left in between. CDR1 is MGHRA, CDR2 YSYEKL, per germline. The CDR3 length is 13 residues. CDR3 nucleotides: TGCGCCAGCAGCCAAGTGGGAGTGGCTGGCTACACCTTC. This codes for CASSQVGVAGYTF.

The chain links TRBV5-1 to TRBJ1-4; D may be TRBD1 (5 bases). Trimming removed 3 bases at V and 7 bases at J, with 13 bases between. This CDR3 is 14 amino acids long. The V gene's germline CDR1 is SGHRS and CDR2 YFSETQ. This chain's CDR3 is CASSSGTALEKLFF. CDR3 in DNA: TGCGCCAGCAGCTCGGGGACGGCCCTTGAAAAACTGTTTTTT.

This rearrangement joins TRBV19 to TRBJ2-1; D unresolved. V was pared by 3 bases and J by 6 bases, with 9 bases between. The V gene's germline CDR1 is LNHDA and CDR2 SQIVND (reference sequence). The CDR3 covers 13 residues. CDR3 protein: CASSINFSNEQFF. The CDR3 DNA is TGTGCCAGTAGTATTAACTTCTCCAATGAGCAGTTCTTC. The full variable domain, completed using reference TRBV19 and TRBJ2-1, is DGGITQSPKYLFRKEGQNVTLSCEQNLNHDAMYWYRQDPGQGLRLIYYSQIVNDFQKGDIAEGYSVSREKKESFPLTVTSAQKNPTAFYLCASSINFSNEQFFGPGTRLTVL.

In DNA form, the CDR3 reads TGTGCCAGCAGCCATAGAGGGAACATTCAGTACTTC. Translation: CASSHRGNIQYF. The rearrangement uses TRBV7-9 and TRBJ2-4; possible D gene TRBD2, 5 bases. V was cut by 5 bases and J by 7 bases, with 9 bases left in between. This CDR3 has 12 residues. Germline V CDR1 and CDR2: SEHNR, FQNEAQ (reference sequence).